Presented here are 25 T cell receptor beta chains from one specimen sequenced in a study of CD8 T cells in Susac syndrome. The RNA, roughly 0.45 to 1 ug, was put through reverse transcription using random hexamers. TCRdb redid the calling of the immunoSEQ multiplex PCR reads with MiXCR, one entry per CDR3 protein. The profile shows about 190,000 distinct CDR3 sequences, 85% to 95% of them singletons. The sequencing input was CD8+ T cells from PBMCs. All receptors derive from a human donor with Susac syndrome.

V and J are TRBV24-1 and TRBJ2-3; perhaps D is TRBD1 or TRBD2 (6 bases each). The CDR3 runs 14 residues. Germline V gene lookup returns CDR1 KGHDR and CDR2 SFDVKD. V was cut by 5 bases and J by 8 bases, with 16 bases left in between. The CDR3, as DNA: TGTGCCACCAGTGCCGGGGGCGTTTCAGGTACGCAGTATTTT. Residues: CATSAGGVSGTQYF.

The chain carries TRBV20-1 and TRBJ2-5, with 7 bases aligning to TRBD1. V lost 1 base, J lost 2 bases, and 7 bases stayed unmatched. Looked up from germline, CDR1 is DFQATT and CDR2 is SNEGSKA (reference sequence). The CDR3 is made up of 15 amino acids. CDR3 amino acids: CSARGLTGKQETQYF. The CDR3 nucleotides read TGCAGTGCTAGAGGCCTGACAGGGAAACAAGAGACCCAGTACTTC.

The CDR3 DNA reads as TGCGCCAGCAGCCACGGCTCGGGACAGGGTACGCAGCCCCAGCATTTT. This codes for CASSHGSGQGTQPQHF. V gene TRBV4-1 combines with J gene TRBJ1-5, with 9 bases aligning to TRBD1. Germline lookup yields CDR1 MGHRA and CDR2 YSYEKL. With V trimmed by 3 bases and J by 7 bases, 10 bases remained unmatched. The CDR3 is made up of 16 amino acids.

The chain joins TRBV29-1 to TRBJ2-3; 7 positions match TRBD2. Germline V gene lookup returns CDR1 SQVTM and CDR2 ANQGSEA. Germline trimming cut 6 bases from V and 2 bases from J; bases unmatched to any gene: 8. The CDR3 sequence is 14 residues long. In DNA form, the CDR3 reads TGCAGCGTGAGAGAGCGGGAAATCACAGATACGCAGTATTTT. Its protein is CSVREREITDTQYF.

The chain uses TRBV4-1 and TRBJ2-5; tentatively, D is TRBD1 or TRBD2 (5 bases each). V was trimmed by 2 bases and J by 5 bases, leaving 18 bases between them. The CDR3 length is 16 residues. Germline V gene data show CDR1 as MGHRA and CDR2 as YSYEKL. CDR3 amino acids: CASSQTGPPFGETQYF. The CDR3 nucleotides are TGCGCCAGCAGCCAAACGGGACCCCCGTTCGGGGAGACCCAGTACTTC.

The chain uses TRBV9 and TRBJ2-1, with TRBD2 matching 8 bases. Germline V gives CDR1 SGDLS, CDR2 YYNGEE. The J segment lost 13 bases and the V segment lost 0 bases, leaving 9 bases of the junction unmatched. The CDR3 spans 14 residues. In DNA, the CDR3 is TGTGCCAGCAGCGTAGATGGGGGTAGCGGGACTCAGTTCTTC. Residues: CASSVDGGSGTQFF.

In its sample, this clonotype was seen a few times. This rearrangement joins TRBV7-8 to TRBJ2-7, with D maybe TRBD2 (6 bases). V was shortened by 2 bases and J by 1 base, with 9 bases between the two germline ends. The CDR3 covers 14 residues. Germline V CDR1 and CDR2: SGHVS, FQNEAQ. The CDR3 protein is CASSLSGLSYEQYF. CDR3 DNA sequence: TGTGCCAGCAGCTTATCGGGACTTTCCTACGAGCAGTACTTC.

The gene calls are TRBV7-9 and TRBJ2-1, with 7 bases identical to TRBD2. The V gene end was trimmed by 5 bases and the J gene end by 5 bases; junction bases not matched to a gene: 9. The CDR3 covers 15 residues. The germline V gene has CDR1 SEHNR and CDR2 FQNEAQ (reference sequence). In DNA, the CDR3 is TGTGCCAGCAGCAACGGGGAGGGAGTCCACAATGAGCAGTTCTTC. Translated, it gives CASSNGEGVHNEQFF.

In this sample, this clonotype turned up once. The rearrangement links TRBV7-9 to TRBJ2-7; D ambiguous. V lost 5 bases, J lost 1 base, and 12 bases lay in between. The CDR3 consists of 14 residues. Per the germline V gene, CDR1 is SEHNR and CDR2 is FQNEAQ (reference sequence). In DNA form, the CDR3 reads TGTGCCAGCAGCCCCCCGACGGATTCCTACGAGCAGTACTTC. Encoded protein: CASSPPTDSYEQYF.

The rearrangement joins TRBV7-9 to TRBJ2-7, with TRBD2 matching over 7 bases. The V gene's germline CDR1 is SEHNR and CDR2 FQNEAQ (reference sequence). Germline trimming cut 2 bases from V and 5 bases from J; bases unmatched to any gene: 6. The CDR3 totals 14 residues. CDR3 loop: CASSLPAGVHEQYF. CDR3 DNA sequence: TGTGCCAGCAGCTTACCCGCGGGAGTCCACGAGCAGTACTTC.

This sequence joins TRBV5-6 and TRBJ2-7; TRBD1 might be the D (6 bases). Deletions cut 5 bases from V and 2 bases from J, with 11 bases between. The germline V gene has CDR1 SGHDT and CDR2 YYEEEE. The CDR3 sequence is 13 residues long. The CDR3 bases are TGTGCCAGCAGACCGCCAGGGGCCTACGAGCAGTACTTC. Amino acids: CASRPPGAYEQYF.

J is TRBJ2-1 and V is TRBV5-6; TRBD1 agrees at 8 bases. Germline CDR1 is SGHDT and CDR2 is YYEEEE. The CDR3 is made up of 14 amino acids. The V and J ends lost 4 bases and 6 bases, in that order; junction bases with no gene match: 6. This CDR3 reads CASSTGDRLNEQFF. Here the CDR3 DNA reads TGTGCCAGCAGCACCGGGGACAGGCTCAATGAGCAGTTCTTC.

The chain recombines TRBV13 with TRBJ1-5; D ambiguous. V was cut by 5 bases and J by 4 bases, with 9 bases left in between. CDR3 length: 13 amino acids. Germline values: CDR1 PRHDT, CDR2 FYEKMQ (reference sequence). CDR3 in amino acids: CASSQRGNQPQHF. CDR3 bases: TGTGCCAGCAGCCAACGAGGGAATCAGCCCCAGCATTTT.

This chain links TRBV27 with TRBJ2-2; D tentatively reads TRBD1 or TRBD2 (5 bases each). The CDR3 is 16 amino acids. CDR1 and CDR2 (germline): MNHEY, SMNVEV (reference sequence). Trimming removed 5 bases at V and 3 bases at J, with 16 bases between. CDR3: CASSPGRPGHTGELFF. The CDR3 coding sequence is TGTGCCAGCAGTCCCGGAAGGCCGGGGCACACCGGGGAGCTGTTTTTT.

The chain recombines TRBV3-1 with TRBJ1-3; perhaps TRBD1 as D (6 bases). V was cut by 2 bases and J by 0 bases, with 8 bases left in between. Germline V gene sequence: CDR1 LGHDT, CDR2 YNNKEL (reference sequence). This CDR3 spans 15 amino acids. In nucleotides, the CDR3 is TGTGCCAGCAGCCAATTAGGGGGCTCTGGAAACACCATATATTTT. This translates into CASSQLGGSGNTIYF.

This CDR3 is CAWREAGELFF. The CDR3 nucleotides read TGTGCCTGGAGAGAGGCCGGGGAGCTGTTTTTT. The V and J genes are TRBV30 and TRBJ2-2; no firm D call. The CDR3 sequence is 11 residues long. V was pared by 3 bases and J by 6 bases, with 5 bases between. Germline-derived CDR1 and CDR2 are GTSNPN and SVGIG (reference sequence).

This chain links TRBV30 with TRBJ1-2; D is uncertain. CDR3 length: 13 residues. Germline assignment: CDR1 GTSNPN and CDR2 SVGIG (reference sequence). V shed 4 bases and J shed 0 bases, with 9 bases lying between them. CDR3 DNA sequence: TGTGCCTGGATAGGGAGCACTAACTATGGCTACACCTTC. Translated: CAWIGSTNYGYTF.

For the CDR3, the DNA is TGTGCCAGCAGTTTGCTGACAGGGAGGCACACTGAAGCTTTCTTT. Translated: CASSLLTGRHTEAFF. J is TRBJ1-1 and V is TRBV27; 7 nucleotides align to TRBD1. Germline assignment: CDR1 MNHEY and CDR2 SMNVEV (reference sequence). The CDR3 runs 15 residues. J lost 3 bases, V lost 3 bases, and 7 bases had no gene match.

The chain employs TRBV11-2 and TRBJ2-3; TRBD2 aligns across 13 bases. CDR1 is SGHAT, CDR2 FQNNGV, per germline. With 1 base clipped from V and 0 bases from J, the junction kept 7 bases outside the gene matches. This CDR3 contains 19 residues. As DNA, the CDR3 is TGTGCCAGCAGCTTAGTCCCGGGACTAGCGGGGTTTAGCACAGATACGCAGTATTTT. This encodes CASSLVPGLAGFSTDTQYF.

CDR3 bases: TGTGCCAGCAGTGAAATGAGAAGGGGGGCCAAAAACATTCAGTACTTC. Protein: CASSEMRRGAKNIQYF. V and J are TRBV6-1 and TRBJ2-4; D is possibly TRBD1 (6 bases). Germline CDR1 and CDR2: MNHNS and SASEGT. Trimming stripped 2 bases from V and 1 base from J, with 12 bases between. The CDR3 has 16 residues.

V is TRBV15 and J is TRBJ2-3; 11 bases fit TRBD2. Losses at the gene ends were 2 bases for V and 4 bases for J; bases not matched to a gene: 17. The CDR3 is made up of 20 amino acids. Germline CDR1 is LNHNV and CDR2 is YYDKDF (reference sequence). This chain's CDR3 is CATSRPARVAGGPIPDTQYF. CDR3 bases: TGTGCCACCAGCAGACCAGCGAGGGTAGCGGGAGGGCCGATACCAGATACGCAGTATTTT.

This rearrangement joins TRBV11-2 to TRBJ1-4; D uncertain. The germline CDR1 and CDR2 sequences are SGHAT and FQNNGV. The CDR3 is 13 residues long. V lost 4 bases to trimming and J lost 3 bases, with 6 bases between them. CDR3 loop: CASSSWANEKLFF. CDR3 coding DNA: TGTGCCAGCAGCTCATGGGCTAATGAAAAACTGTTTTTT.

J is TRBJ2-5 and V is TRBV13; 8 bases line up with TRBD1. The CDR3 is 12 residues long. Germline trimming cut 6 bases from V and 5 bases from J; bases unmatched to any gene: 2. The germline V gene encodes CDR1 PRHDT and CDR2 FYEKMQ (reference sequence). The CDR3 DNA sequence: TGTGCCAGCAGGCAGGGGGCCGAGACCCAGTACTTC. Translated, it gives CASRQGAETQYF.

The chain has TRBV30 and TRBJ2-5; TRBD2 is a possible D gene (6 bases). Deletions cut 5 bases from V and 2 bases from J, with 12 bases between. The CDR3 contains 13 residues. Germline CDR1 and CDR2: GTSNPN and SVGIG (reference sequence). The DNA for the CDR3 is TGTGCCTGGGCTTCCGGGGGTCAAGAGACCCAGTACTTC. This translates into CAWASGGQETQYF.

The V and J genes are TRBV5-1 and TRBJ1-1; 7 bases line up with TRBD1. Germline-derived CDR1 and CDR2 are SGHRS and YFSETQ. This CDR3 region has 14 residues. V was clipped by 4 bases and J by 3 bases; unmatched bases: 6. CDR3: CASSRGQDHTEAFF. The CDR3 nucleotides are TGCGCCAGCAGCAGAGGACAGGATCACACTGAAGCTTTCTTT.